These T cell receptor beta chains were read from a single sample in a study of T cells in Graves' hyperthyroidism and ophthalmopathy. TCRdb independently ran MiXCR on the multiplex PCR reads; one entry per CDR3 protein. Of around 600,000 distinct CDR3 sequences listed, 40% to 55% were seen once; the top ten hold about 7.7%. Sequencing was carried out using peripheral blood or thyroid tissue (not recorded which). The source of these receptors is an adult man with Graves' disease, either hyperthyroidism or ophthalmopathy (not recorded which). Each CDR3 is given with its conserved first and last residue. Each record gives: CDR3 length, J gene, V gene, D gene, clone size, CDR3 DNA, CDR3 protein. D genes are given only for firm matches. Clone size, where shown, is once, few, many, or a class for clones that have expanded.

length: 15; J: TRBJ1-6; V: TRBV7-6; D: TRBD1; size: many; DNA: TGTGCCAGCAGCGCCCGACAGGGGAGAAATTCACCCCTCCACTTT; CDR3: CASSARQGRNSPLHF
length: 12; J: TRBJ1-2; V: TRBV12-3/TRBV12-4; D: -; size: few; DNA: TGTGCCAGCAAGGGCAGTAACTATGGCTACACCTTC; CDR3: CASKGSNYGYTF
length: 16; J: TRBJ1-5; V: TRBV24-1; D: -; size: many; DNA: TGTGCCACCAGCCCTGGGTCCGGGACGGTGAATCAGCCCCAGCATTTT; CDR3: CATSPGSGTVNQPQHF
length: 17; J: TRBJ2-7; V: TRBV7-9; D: -; size: few; DNA: TGTGCCAGCAGCTTAGTGTCCCCGGGAAAACCGGTCTACGAGCAGTACTTC; CDR3: CASSLVSPGKPVYEQYF
length: 15; J: TRBJ2-2; V: TRBV7-9; D: TRBD1; size: -; DNA: TGTGCCAGCAGCTTGTGGACAGGGTTGACCGGGGAGCTGTTTTTT; CDR3: CASSLWTGLTGELFF
length: 14; J: TRBJ2-5; V: TRBV20-1; D: -; size: few; DNA: TGCAGTGCTCCAGGTGGTCAGAGCCAAGAGACCCAGTACTTC; CDR3: CSAPGGQSQETQYF
length: 15; J: TRBJ2-7; V: TRBV7-2; D: -; size: -; DNA: TGTGCCAGCAGCTGGATTAGCTGTACTCGGAACGAGCAGTACTTC; CDR3: CASSWISCTRNEQYF
length: 15; J: TRBJ2-6; V: TRBV20-1; D: -; size: few; DNA: TGCAGTGCTTTCAGGGTACTATCTGGGGCCAACGTCCTGACTTTC; CDR3: CSAFRVLSGANVLTF
length: 19; J: TRBJ1-6; V: TRBV7-2; D: -; size: -; DNA: TGTGCCAGCAGCCAAGATCGGATCAGGTCCCAGGGGTTTCATTCACCCCTCCACTTT; CDR3: CASSQDRIRSQGFHSPLHF
length: 15; J: TRBJ1-2; V: TRBV7-8; D: TRBD1; size: many; DNA: TGTGCCAGCAGCTTAGAAGGGGGCCGAGACTATGGCTACACCTTC; CDR3: CASSLEGGRDYGYTF
length: 16; J: TRBJ1-1; V: TRBV9; D: TRBD1; size: few; DNA: TGTGCCAGCAGCTTGAACAACGACAGGGGCAGGGCTGAAGCTTTCTTT; CDR3: CASSLNNDRGRAEAFF
length: 13; J: TRBJ1-1; V: TRBV2; D: -; size: many; DNA: TGTGCCAGATCATCGACGCCGTCAACTGAAGCTTTCTTT; CDR3: CARSSTPSTEAFF
length: 12; J: TRBJ1-1; V: TRBV20-1; D: -; size: few; DNA: TGCAGTGCTACTAGGGGAGGCACTGAAGCTTTCTTT; CDR3: CSATRGGTEAFF
length: 16; J: TRBJ2-7; V: TRBV7-2; D: TRBD1; size: -; DNA: TGTGCCTGGGCTCCGGGACAGGGAACAGTAAACTACGAGCAGTACTTC; CDR3: CAWAPGQGTVNYEQYF
length: 17; J: TRBJ2-5; V: TRBV15; D: TRBD2; size: -; DNA: TGTGCCACCAGCAGAGACCCGCTAGCGGGGGGCCAAGAGACCCAGTACTTC; CDR3: CATSRDPLAGGQETQYF
length: 13; J: TRBJ2-7; V: TRBV12-3/TRBV12-4; D: -; size: few; DNA: TGTGCCAGCAGTTCCGGGCCGGGGCACGAGCAGTACTTC; CDR3: CASSSGPGHEQYF
length: 13; J: TRBJ1-1; V: TRBV11-2; D: TRBD1; size: -; DNA: TGTGCCAGCAGCTGGACAGGGACCGCTGAAGCTTTCTTT; CDR3: CASSWTGTAEAFF
length: 17; J: TRBJ1-1; V: TRBV10-3; D: -; size: many; DNA: TGTGCCATCAGTGAGTCGACTAGGTCCAGGTCGAACACTGAAGCTTTCTTT; CDR3: CAISESTRSRSNTEAFF
length: 14; J: TRBJ2-7; V: TRBV10-3; D: -; size: -; DNA: TGTGCCATCAGTATGGGGCTATCCACCTACGAGCAGTACTTC; CDR3: CAISMGLSTYEQYF
length: 16; J: TRBJ2-7; V: TRBV9; D: TRBD1; size: few; DNA: TGTGCCAGCAGCCAAGATAATTTGGGACAGGCCTACGAGCAGTACTTC; CDR3: CASSQDNLGQAYEQYF
length: 12; J: TRBJ1-1; V: TRBV19; D: -; size: few; DNA: TGTGCCAGTAGCAAACAGAACACTGAAGCTTTCTTT; CDR3: CASSKQNTEAFF
length: 10; J: TRBJ1-1; V: TRBV29-1; D: -; size: many; DNA: TGCAGCGTTCACTCGCCTGAAGCTTTCTTT; CDR3: CSVHSPEAFF
length: 17; J: TRBJ2-5; V: TRBV7-2; D: TRBD2; size: once; DNA: TGTGCCAGCAGGTCACCGGGACTAGCGGGCGTACAAGAGACCCAGTACTTC; CDR3: CASRSPGLAGVQETQYF
length: 13; J: TRBJ1-1; V: TRBV6-1; D: -; size: few; DNA: TGTGCCAGCAGTAACATCAGGAACACTGAAGCTTTCTTT; CDR3: CASSNIRNTEAFF
length: 13; J: TRBJ2-7; V: TRBV24-1; D: -; size: -; DNA: TGTGCCACCAGTGGTTTGGGGAGCTACGAGCAGTACTTC; CDR3: CATSGLGSYEQYF
length: 15; J: TRBJ2-5; V: TRBV29-1; D: -; size: -; DNA: TGCAGCGTTGAGGGGTCCGGGGTAGGAGGGGAGACCCAGTACTTC; CDR3: CSVEGSGVGGETQYF
length: 14; J: TRBJ2-5; V: TRBV10-3; D: -; size: -; DNA: TGTGCCAGCAGTCCGGAAGGGCGCCAAGAGACCCAGTACTTC; CDR3: CASSPEGRQETQYF
length: 15; J: TRBJ1-1; V: TRBV25-1; D: TRBD1; size: -; DNA: TGTGCCAGCAGTGGGGACAGAATCATTTACACTGAAGCTTTCTTT; CDR3: CASSGDRIIYTEAFF
length: 13; J: TRBJ1-6; V: TRBV10-3; D: TRBD1; size: -; DNA: TGTGCTAGGACGGGACAGTCCTCGACACCCCTCCACTTT; CDR3: CARTGQSSTPLHF
length: 14; J: TRBJ1-1; V: TRBV7-9; D: TRBD1; size: -; DNA: TGTGCCAGCAGCTTCGGGACAGTGAACACTGAAGCTTCCTTT; CDR3: CASSFGTVNTEASF
length: 14; J: TRBJ1-1; V: TRBV5-1; D: -; size: -; DNA: TGCGCCAGCAGCCGGTCAGACAGAACTAATGAAGCTTTCTTT; CDR3: CASSRSDRTNEAFF
length: 16; J: TRBJ1-3; V: TRBV2; D: TRBD1; size: many; DNA: TGTGCCAGCAGTGTCGAGGGGGCGGTCTCTGGAAACACCATATATTTT; CDR3: CASSVEGAVSGNTIYF
length: 15; J: TRBJ1-2; V: TRBV2; D: -; size: -; DNA: TGTGCCAGCAGTGAATATCGGAAGGGCGGCTATGGCTACACCTTC; CDR3: CASSEYRKGGYGYTF
length: 14; J: TRBJ1-6; V: TRBV2; D: TRBD1; size: many; DNA: TGTGCCGGATATATGACAGGGGGAAGTTCACCCCTCCACTTT; CDR3: CAGYMTGGSSPLHF
length: 11; J: TRBJ1-1; V: TRBV20-1; D: -; size: -; DNA: TGCAGTGCTAGTCTGGGGAGTGAAGCTTTCTTT; CDR3: CSASLGSEAFF
length: 12; J: TRBJ1-1; V: TRBV2; D: -; size: many; DNA: TGTGCCACCGAGCTTGAAAGCACTGAAGCTTTCTTT; CDR3: CATELESTEAFF
length: 16; J: TRBJ1-6; V: TRBV7-9; D: -; size: -; DNA: TGTGCCAGCAGCAAAGACCCAGTTCGATATAATTCACCCCTCCACTTT; CDR3: CASSKDPVRYNSPLHF
length: 16; J: TRBJ1-2; V: TRBV7-9; D: -; size: many; DNA: TGTGCCAGCAGCCTCAGCCTTGGGGTCAGAATTTATGGCTACACCTTC; CDR3: CASSLSLGVRIYGYTF
length: 15; J: TRBJ1-2; V: TRBV19; D: TRBD1; size: few; DNA: TGTGCCAGTAGTGCACATTCTCAGGGGGCGGATGGCTACACCTTC; CDR3: CASSAHSQGADGYTF
length: 14; J: TRBJ1-4; V: TRBV9; D: TRBD1; size: -; DNA: TGTGCCAGCAGCGCCGGGACAGGGGGTGGAAAACTGTTTTTT; CDR3: CASSAGTGGGKLFF
length: 14; J: TRBJ2-7; V: TRBV4-1; D: -; size: many; DNA: TGCGCCAGCAGCCAAGGGGTCGGCTCCTACGAGCAGTACTTC; CDR3: CASSQGVGSYEQYF
length: 11; J: TRBJ1-4; V: TRBV29-1; D: -; size: once; DNA: TGCAGCTTAGGACCGGGTGAAAAACTGTTTTTT; CDR3: CSLGPGEKLFF
length: 17; J: TRBJ1-4; V: TRBV25-1; D: -; size: once; DNA: TGTGCCAGCACCCTCAGCTTGGTCTCCCCGGTCGGGGAAAAACTGTTTTTT; CDR3: CASTLSLVSPVGEKLFF
length: 16; J: TRBJ1-5; V: TRBV10-2; D: TRBD1; size: -; DNA: TGCGCCAGCAGTACTATGGGACAGGGCGTAAGTCAGCCCCAGCATTTT; CDR3: CASSTMGQGVSQPQHF
length: 15; J: TRBJ1-4; V: TRBV10-3; D: -; size: -; DNA: TGTGCCAGCAGTCGAAGGACAGTCACAAATGAAAAACTGTTTTTT; CDR3: CASSRRTVTNEKLFF
length: 13; J: TRBJ1-4; V: TRBV11-1; D: -; size: -; DNA: TGTGCCAGCAGCCCACAGGGATATGAAAAACTGTTTTTT; CDR3: CASSPQGYEKLFF
length: 13; J: TRBJ1-5; V: TRBV10-2; D: -; size: many; DNA: TGCGCCAGCAGTGAAGGGAAGAATCAGCCCCAGCATTTT; CDR3: CASSEGKNQPQHF
length: 15; J: TRBJ1-2; V: TRBV29-1; D: -; size: -; DNA: TGCAGCAGTGAACTCGAGGCGGGGGGCGGCTATGGCTACACCTTC; CDR3: CSSELEAGGGYGYTF
length: 15; J: TRBJ1-2; V: TRBV7-2; D: -; size: few; DNA: TGTGCCAGCAGCTCCCACGGGGGGGCTAACTATGGCTACACCTTC; CDR3: CASSSHGGANYGYTF
length: 12; J: TRBJ2-7; V: TRBV20-1; D: -; size: -; DNA: TGCAGTGCCCCTGGGGGGTCCTACGAGCAGTACTTC; CDR3: CSAPGGSYEQYF